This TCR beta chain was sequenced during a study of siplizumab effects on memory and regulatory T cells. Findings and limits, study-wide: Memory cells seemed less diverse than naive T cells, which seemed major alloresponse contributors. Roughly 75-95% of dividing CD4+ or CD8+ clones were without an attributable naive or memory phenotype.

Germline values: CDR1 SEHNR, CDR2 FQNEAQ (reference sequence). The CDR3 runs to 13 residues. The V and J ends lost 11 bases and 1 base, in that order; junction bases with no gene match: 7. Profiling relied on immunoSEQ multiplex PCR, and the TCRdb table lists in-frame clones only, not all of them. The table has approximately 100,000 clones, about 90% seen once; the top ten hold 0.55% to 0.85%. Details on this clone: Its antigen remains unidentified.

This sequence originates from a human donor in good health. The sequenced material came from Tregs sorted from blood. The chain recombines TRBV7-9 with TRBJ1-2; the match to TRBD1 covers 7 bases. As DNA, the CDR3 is TGTGCCGGTACGGGACAGTTTAACTATGGCTACACCTTC. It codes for CAGTGQFNYGYTF.